Shown below are 5 T cell receptor beta chains from a single sample sequenced in a study of identifying expanded T cells in peripheral blood. The repertoire was sequenced with immunoSEQ multiplex PCR; TCRdb's copy has only in-frame clones and lacks some. Here the sample spans approximately 100,000 clones, approximately 90% being singletons. Sample: blood. These receptors came from a person aged 18 to 75 in good health.

This clone was recorded only once. The rearrangement uses TRBV18 and TRBJ2-5, with D possibly being TRBD1 (5 bases). V was clipped by 1 base and J by 0 bases, with 9 bases between them. This CDR3 is 15 amino acids long. The germline gives CDR1 KGHSH, CDR2 LQKENI. The chain's CDR3 is CASSPQRGYQETQYF. CDR3 DNA sequence: TGTGCCAGCTCACCACAAAGGGGATACCAAGAGACCCAGTACTTC.

The CDR3 region has the DNA TGTGCCAGCAGCCCAAGGACAGGGATACCCGATGGCTACACCTTC. Translation gives CASSPRTGIPDGYTF. The chain joins TRBV2 to TRBJ1-2; TRBD1 aligns across 8 bases. The CDR3 runs 15 residues. J gave up 6 bases and V 6 bases, and 12 bases lay outside the gene matches. Germline V gene lookup returns CDR1 SNHLY and CDR2 FYNNEI.

The rearrangement joins TRBV27 to TRBJ2-3, with a weak D call TRBD2 (5 bases). The V end lost 7 bases, the J end lost 0 bases, and 14 bases lay between the germline ends. The CDR3 length is 15 residues. Germline V gene sequence: CDR1 MNHEY, CDR2 SMNVEV (reference sequence). The CDR3 reads CASTWFAGSTDTQYF. The DNA for the CDR3 is TGTGCCAGCACATGGTTCGCGGGTAGCACAGATACGCAGTATTTT.

This rearrangement joins TRBV6-5 to TRBJ2-1; TRBD1 matches at 8 bases. The CDR3 is 14 amino acids. Germline V gene data show CDR1 as MNHEY and CDR2 as SVGAGI. Germline trimming cut 6 bases from V and 5 bases from J; bases unmatched to any gene: 6. CDR3 sequence: CASSRGQGNNEQFF. The CDR3 coding sequence is TGTGCCAGCAGCAGAGGACAGGGCAACAATGAGCAGTTCTTC.

J is TRBJ1-3 and V is TRBV2; 7 bases align to TRBD1. TRBJ2-2 matches the DNA end more closely, so the J call is doubtful. CDR1 and CDR2 (germline): SNHLY, FYNNEI. This CDR3 comprises 13 residues. Here the CDR3 reads CASGTVNYGELFF. The DNA for the CDR3 is TGTGCCAGCGGGACAGTCAATTATGGGGAGCTGTTTTTT.